This T cell receptor beta chain was profiled in a study of blood T cell repertoires in COVID-19. Study-wide context: Acute-phase and convalescent COVID-19 samples originated in the United States, Italy and Spain.

In the authors' methods: Nucleated cell counts were estimated from reference gene primer amplification. Profiling relied on immunoSEQ multiplex PCR, and the TCRdb table lists in-frame clones only, not all of them. For V, J and clone size, that table is used; D and trimming come from the DNA. In the table there are tens of thousands of clones, around four fifths of which are singletons. This clone appeared once. The germline V gene has CDR1 SNHLY and CDR2 FYNNEI. Trimming took 5 bases from V and 7 from J; bases not matched to a gene: 7. This CDR3 region has 14 residues. Material for sequencing was peripheral blood. The receptor was derived from a man aged 45 to 65 with active COVID-19. V is TRBV2 and J is TRBJ2-1, with 8 bases fitting TRBD1. The CDR3 region has the DNA TGTGCCAGCAGTCCCAGGGGGCCGGGGAATGAGCAGTTCTTC. It yields the protein CASSPRGPGNEQFF.